These T cell receptor beta chains were read from a single sample in a study of blood T cell repertoires in COVID-19. Produced via immunoSEQ multiplex PCR; TCRdb's table is partial and in-frame only. The sample lists approximately 150,000 clones, 88% occurring once. Specimen: peripheral blood. All receptors come from a human donor in a cohort sampled during active COVID-19. The conserved cysteine and the conserved F or W are not part of the CDR3 here.

cdr3_aa v_call
ASSFGQHYEQY TRBV6-2/TRBV6-3
ASSLTLPRGSYNEQF TRBV27
ASSPPEGRGSPLH TRBV3-1/TRBV3-2
ASSIYLAGVPTDTQY TRBV11-2
ASSLGAAGHSGLTDTQY TRBV7-9
ASSLAPSVNTGELF TRBV5-5
ASSAGPRYEQY TRBV9
ASSEDGTYEQY TRBV6-1
ASSQADRGPKNIQY TRBV4-1
ASSENGGRVGSGANVLT TRBV2
ASSSRRGEKLF TRBV19
AWSVLGAGTEAF TRBV30
ASSPRFRQPQETQY TRBV19
ASTRQGGGQETQY TRBV2
ASSLRREHYEQY TRBV3-1/TRBV3-2
ASSYAPGGNEQF TRBV6-5
ASSQAPGTGNEKLF TRBV4-3
AWSLAGGLCEQY TRBV30
ATSRALLTSDLNNEQF TRBV15
ASSLAPGSGTYEQY TRBV7-9
AITKTGTDTEAF TRBV10-3
ASSEATGAQPQH TRBV6-1
ASSMGRDGQPQH TRBV19
ASSLVGTGLNTEAF TRBV7-9
ASSEVAGPNYGYT TRBV9
ASSQTSGDTGELF TRBV7-9
ASSIIGTGGNSNQPQH TRBV19
ATRDTSDQPQH TRBV6-5
ASTHGYEQY TRBV19
ASSIQGFHEQY TRBV5-1
ASSSQGYEQY TRBV25-1
ASSQGLLSSYEQY TRBV3-1/TRBV3-2
ASRSGTETDTQY TRBV19
ASSLGGTSFMGNEQF TRBV7-2
ASSQSGGLDETQY TRBV4-1
ATSRARTDSNQPQH TRBV15
ASTGRATGELF TRBV19
ASGPFRTGGTDTQY TRBV7-6
AWTVTDSALYGYT TRBV30
ASNTLGGAETQY TRBV9